Below are 24 T cell receptor beta chains sequenced from a single sample in a study of blood T cell repertoires in COVID-19. The assay was immunoSEQ multiplex PCR, and TCRdb's table has in-frame clones only and misses some. This sample has 150,000 to 200,000 clones, with about 92% found just once. Input material: peripheral blood. The receptors shown here come from a man aged 55 to 69 with active or convalescent COVID-19.

This clone has only one observation. The junction differs from germline at one of its ends, possibly a read error. This sequence joins TRBV28 and TRBJ1-5; D remains unclear. The CDR3 is made up of 11 amino acids. Germline CDR1 is MDHEN and CDR2 is SYDVKM. As DNA, the CDR3 is TGTGCCAGTAGTTCCGATCAGCCCCAGCATTTT. Amino acid sequence: CASSSDQPQHF.

J is TRBJ1-2 and V is TRBV7-8, with 9 nucleotides matching TRBD1. The CDR3 consists of 13 residues. Germline CDR1 and CDR2: SGHVS and FQNEAQ. V lost 5 bases, J lost 8 bases, and 6 bases stayed unmatched. CDR3 sequence reads: CASSRDRVDGYTF. In nucleotides, the CDR3 is TGTGCCAGCAGCAGGGACAGGGTGGACGGCTACACCTTC.

This chain connects TRBV7-9 to TRBJ2-5; 13 positions match TRBD2. This CDR3 comprises 19 residues. The V segment lost 5 bases and the J segment 1 base; nucleotides outside the gene matches: 13. CDR1 and CDR2 (germline): SEHNR, FQNEAQ (reference sequence). CDR3 protein: CASSTPMRLAGGTQETQYF. The CDR3 bases are TGTGCCAGCAGCACACCGATGAGACTAGCGGGGGGAACCCAAGAGACCCAGTACTTC. Based on the CDR3 plus reference TRBV7-9 and TRBJ2-5, the full variable domain is DTGVSQNPRHKITKRGQNVTFRCDPISEHNRLYWYRQTLGQGPEFLTYFQNEAQLEKSRLLSDRFSAERPKGSFSTLEIQRTEQGDSAMYLCASSTPMRLAGGTQETQYFGPGTRLLVL.

The chain links TRBV6-5 to TRBJ1-2; 7 bases are a match to TRBD1. Germline V gene sequence: CDR1 MNHEY, CDR2 SVGAGI. The J segment lost 4 bases and the V segment lost 5 bases, leaving 7 bases of the junction unmatched. This CDR3 contains 14 residues. The CDR3 sequence is CASSLGQNGYGYTF. In DNA, the CDR3 is TGTGCCAGCAGTCTGGGACAGAATGGCTATGGCTACACCTTC.

The chain couples TRBV19 to TRBJ1-1; the D is unclear. Trimming removed 5 bases at V and 3 bases at J, with 16 bases between. The germline gives CDR1 LNHDA, CDR2 SQIVND (reference sequence). The length of the CDR3 is 15 residues. Here the CDR3 reads CASSPRLRSDTEAFF. The CDR3 region has the DNA TGTGCCAGTAGTCCCCGACTAAGATCGGACACTGAAGCTTTCTTT.

The chain recombines TRBV10-3 with TRBJ1-3; perhaps TRBD1 as D (5 bases). There are 15 residues in the CDR3. V lost 8 bases to trimming and J lost 0 bases, with 14 bases between them. Per germline, CDR1 ENHRY and CDR2 SYGVKD. The CDR3 protein is CAIQTRGDSGNTIYF. CDR3 sequence (DNA): TGTGCCATCCAGACCCGGGGGGACTCTGGAAACACCATATATTTT.

The DNA for the CDR3 is TGTGCCAGCAGCCCCATCTACCTTGATACGCAGTATTTT. It is translated as CASSPIYLDTQYF. The gene calls are TRBV3-1 (or the pseudogene TRBV3-2) and TRBJ2-3; no clear D gene. The V gene lost 4 bases and the J gene lost 6 bases, with 11 bases spanning the gap. In germline, CDR1 is LGHDT, CDR2 YNNKEL (reference sequence). The CDR3 runs to 13 residues.

The chain carries TRBV5-1 and TRBJ2-6, with D perhaps TRBD2 (7 bases). Trimming pared 3 bases from V and 0 bases from J, leaving 19 bases between. This CDR3 is built from 19 residues. Germline V CDR1 and CDR2: SGHRS, YFSETQ. The CDR3 spells CASSSPIVGGGSGANVLTF. CDR3 in DNA: TGCGCCAGCAGCTCTCCTATTGTGGGAGGGGGCTCTGGGGCCAACGTCCTGACTTTC.

The chain employs TRBV18 and TRBJ1-1; possibly TRBD1 for D (5 bases). CDR3 length equals 14 residues. In germline, CDR1 is KGHSH, CDR2 LQKENI. Trimming shortened V by 2 bases and J by 1 base, and 8 bases separated the two germline ends. The CDR3 loop is CASSPGAKNTEAFF. DNA for the CDR3: TGTGCCAGCTCACCAGGGGCAAAGAACACTGAAGCTTTCTTT.

The V call is TRBV6-2 or TRBV6-3, the J call TRBJ1-1, with D possibly being TRBD1 (6 bases). The CDR3 loop spans 15 amino acids. Germline V gives CDR1 MNHEY, CDR2 SVGEGT. Trimming stripped 6 bases from V and 3 bases from J, with 17 bases between. CDR3 in amino acids: CASSQRPRGYTEAFF. The CDR3 DNA follows: TGTGCCAGCAGCCAACGCCCCAGGGGTTACACTGAAGCTTTCTTT.

This chain uses TRBV13 with TRBJ1-1; D uncertain. V was cut by 5 bases and J by 0 bases, with 16 bases left in between. In germline, CDR1 is PRHDT, CDR2 FYEKMQ (reference sequence). The CDR3 loop spans 16 amino acids. The CDR3 protein is CASSGDLEGLNTEAFF. The CDR3 DNA follows: TGTGCCAGCAGCGGGGATCTGGAGGGTCTGAACACTGAAGCTTTCTTT.

This chain uses TRBV5-1 with TRBJ1-5; TRBD1 matches 8 bases. Germline V lookup: CDR1 SGHRS, CDR2 YFSETQ. V gave up 0 bases and J gave up 7 bases; unmatched junction bases: 3. The CDR3 runs 14 residues. The CDR3 reads CASSLAGQGQPQHF. The DNA of the CDR3 is TGCGCCAGCAGCTTGGCCGGACAGGGCCAGCCCCAGCATTTT.

Details on this clone: Other DNA sequences in the same sample also yield this CDR3. The V and J genes are TRBV11-2 and TRBJ2-7, with a tentative D call TRBD1 (5 bases). Trimming shortened V by 2 bases and J by 3 bases, and 5 bases separated the two germline ends. CDR1 is SGHAT and CDR2 is FQNNGV in the germline V gene. The CDR3 consists of 12 residues. CDR3 amino acids: CASSLQGYEQYF. For the CDR3, the DNA is TGTGCCAGCAGCTTACAGGGCTACGAGCAGTACTTC.

The chain is built from TRBV11-1 and TRBJ2-7; D remains unclear. Germline-derived CDR1 and CDR2 are SGHAT and FQDESV (reference sequence). The CDR3 has 12 amino acids. V dropped 4 bases and J dropped 4 bases, with 8 bases sitting between them. CDR3 sequence reads: CASSSTPYEQYF. CDR3 coding DNA: TGTGCCAGCAGCTCTACCCCTTACGAGCAGTACTTC.

The V call is TRBV10-3, the J call TRBJ1-4, with TRBD1 matching 10 bases. This CDR3 is built from 13 residues. Germline values: CDR1 ENHRY, CDR2 SYGVKD. With 11 bases clipped from V and 6 bases from J, the junction kept 6 bases outside the gene matches. CDR3 sequence reads: CAAAGTGDEKLFF. CDR3 in DNA: TGTGCCGCGGCCGGGACAGGGGATGAAAAACTGTTTTTT.

This clone has just a few counts. V and J are TRBV6-2 or TRBV6-3 and TRBJ2-7; TRBD2 agrees at 7 bases. Germline CDR1 MNHEY, CDR2 SVGEGT. This CDR3 has 17 amino acids. V was pared by 4 bases and J by 0 bases, with 12 bases of the junction left unmatched. This CDR3 is CASSSLVILADSYEQYF. The CDR3 region has the DNA TGTGCCAGCAGTTCCCTCGTTATTCTAGCGGACTCCTACGAGCAGTACTTC.

V and J are TRBV3-1 (or the pseudogene TRBV3-2) and TRBJ1-3; 10 bases match TRBD1. This CDR3 has 17 amino acids. Germline-derived CDR1 and CDR2 are LGHDT and YNNKEL (reference sequence). J lost 4 bases, V lost 5 bases, and 11 bases had no gene match. The CDR3: CASSEGPGQGDGNTIYF. CDR3 coding DNA: TGTGCCAGCAGCGAAGGTCCAGGACAGGGGGACGGAAACACCATATATTTT.

This clone was found once. The chain has TRBV7-8 and TRBJ2-7; D possibly corresponds to TRBD2 (6 bases). Germline lookup yields CDR1 SGHVS and CDR2 FQNEAQ. This CDR3 has 14 residues. Trimming cost V 4 bases and J 0 bases, with 10 bases left between them. The CDR3 DNA follows: TGTGCCAGCAGCTCCCGGGGGTACTCCTACGAGCAGTACTTC. As protein: CASSSRGYSYEQYF.

The rearrangement joins TRBV12-2 to TRBJ2-3; the D call of TRBD2 is as the table states it, not checked on the DNA. TRBV12-2 is recorded as a pseudogene. This CDR3 is 14 amino acids long. CDR3: CASRLAKRAPGQYF. CDR3 coding DNA: TGTGCAAGTCGCTTAGCTAAGCGGGCCCCAGGGCAGTATTTT.

The chain carries TRBV13 and TRBJ2-5; 12 bases are shared with TRBD2. From germline, CDR1 is PRHDT and CDR2 FYEKMQ (reference sequence). After removal of 3 bases from V and 5 bases from J, the junction contained 7 bases not matched to a gene. CDR3 size: 16 residues. The CDR3 bases are TGTGCCAGCAGCTTGGGAGCTAGCGGGGGGGCTGAGACCCAGTACTTC. Translation gives CASSLGASGGAETQYF. The full variable domain, with the rest looked up from reference TRBV13 and TRBJ2-5, is AAGVIQSPRHLIKEKRETATLKCYPIPRHDTVYWYQQGPGQDPQFLISFYEKMQSDKGSIPDRFSAQQFSDYHSELNMSSLELGDSALYFCASSLGASGGAETQYFGPGTRLLVL.

The gene calls are TRBV11-2 and TRBJ2-7, with D maybe TRBD1 (5 bases). V was trimmed by 3 bases and J by 0 bases, leaving 12 bases between them. Germline V gene sequence: CDR1 SGHAT, CDR2 FQNNGV. There are 15 residues in the CDR3. CDR3 region: CASSLLGRASYEQYF. Here the CDR3 DNA reads TGTGCCAGCAGCTTGCTTGGCAGGGCCTCCTACGAGCAGTACTTC.

V usage is TRBV5-5 and J usage is TRBJ1-5, with TRBD1 matching 8 bases. CDR3 length equals 14 residues. The ends lost 4 bases at V and 11 bases at J; junction bases unmatched: 11. Germline V lookup: CDR1 SGHKS, CDR2 YYEKEE (reference sequence). CDR3 DNA sequence: TGTGCCAGCAGCCCTGGACAGGGTGAAGTGTCCCAGCATTTT. Translation gives CASSPGQGEVSQHF. The entire variable domain, with the rest obtained from reference TRBV5-5 and TRBJ1-5, is as follows: DAGVTQSPTHLIKTRGQQVTLRCSPISGHKSVSWYQQVLGQGPQFIFQYYEKEERGRGNFPDRFSARQFPNYSSELNVNALLLGDSALYLCASSPGQGEVSQHFGDGTRLSIL.

This clone showed up just once. This sequence joins TRBV19 and TRBJ2-1, with 13 nucleotides matching TRBD2. Germline trimming cut 5 bases from V and 6 bases from J; bases unmatched to any gene: 13. This CDR3 contains 18 residues. Germline CDR1 is LNHDA and CDR2 is SQIVND (reference sequence). The CDR3 spells CASSLPSRGTSGVNEQFF. CDR3 sequence (DNA): TGTGCCAGTAGTCTTCCGTCCCGCGGGACTAGCGGGGTCAATGAGCAGTTCTTC.

V gene TRBV10-2 combines with J gene TRBJ1-2; 7 bases line up with TRBD1. This CDR3 is built from 12 residues. Looked up from germline, CDR1 is WSHSY and CDR2 is SAAADI. J lost 4 bases, V lost 6 bases, and 2 bases had no gene match. CDR3: CASSEGAYGYTF. The CDR3, as DNA: TGCGCCAGCAGCGAGGGGGCCTATGGCTACACCTTC.